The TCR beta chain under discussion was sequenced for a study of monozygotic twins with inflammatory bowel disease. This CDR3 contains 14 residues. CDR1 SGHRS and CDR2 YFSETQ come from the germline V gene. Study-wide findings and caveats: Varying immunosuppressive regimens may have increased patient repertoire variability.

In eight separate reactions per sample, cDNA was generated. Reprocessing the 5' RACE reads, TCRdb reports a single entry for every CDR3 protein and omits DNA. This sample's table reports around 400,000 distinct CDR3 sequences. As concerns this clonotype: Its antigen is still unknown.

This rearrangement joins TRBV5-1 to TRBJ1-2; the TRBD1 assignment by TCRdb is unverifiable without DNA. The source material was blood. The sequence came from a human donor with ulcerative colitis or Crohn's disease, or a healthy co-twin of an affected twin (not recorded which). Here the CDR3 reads CASSLEPSGAGYTF.